The 32 T cell receptor beta chains below all came from one sample that was sequenced in a study of vaccination and CD4 T cells after COVID-19. The antigens for these receptors are not known. Sequence data for DNA of cultured CD4+ T cells were generated by the Oncomine TCR Beta short-read assay. TCRdb re-called the PCR reads with MiXCR, one entry per CDR3 protein. The data show 7,700 or so distinct CDR3 sequences, 35% to 40% seen once. This sample's treatment: roughly 10-day PBMC culture with coronavirus spike peptide pools or control peptides (ViraFEST assay). CD4+ T cells that came from the unexposed donor were collected before the COVID-19 pandemic (2011-2018). The specimen was CD4+ T cells from blood, cultured in vitro. These receptors were collected from a human donor in good health.

The chain uses TRBV12-3 or TRBV12-4 and TRBJ1-3, with TRBD1 matching 10 bases. The ends lost 6 bases at V and 4 bases at J; junction bases unmatched: 6. This CDR3 has 15 residues. The CDR3 region is CASSLGTGVGNTIYF. For the CDR3, the DNA is TGTGCCAGCAGCCTTGGGACAGGGGTAGGAAACACCATATATTTT.

V is TRBV2 and J is TRBJ1-6; no reliable D call. The CDR3 consists of 16 residues. CDR1 SNHLY and CDR2 FYNNEI come from the germline V gene. V was cut by 3 bases and J by 3 bases, with 12 bases left in between. The CDR3 sequence: CASSDRKSHYNSPLHF. The DNA of the CDR3 is TGTGCCAGCAGTGACAGGAAATCCCACTATAATTCACCCCTCCACTTT.

V usage is TRBV6-5 and J usage is TRBJ2-1, with D tentatively TRBD2 (6 bases). In germline, CDR1 is MNHEY, CDR2 SVGAGI. Trimming shortened V by 2 bases and J by 0 bases, and 11 bases separated the two germline ends. This CDR3 has 16 residues. The chain's CDR3 is CASSYGQGGSYNEQFF. The DNA of the CDR3 is TGTGCCAGCAGTTACGGTCAGGGAGGCTCCTACAATGAGCAGTTCTTC.

In DNA form, the CDR3 reads TGTGCCAGCAGCCCCGTTGACCGGGCTACCTACGAGCAGTACTTC. It yields the protein CASSPVDRATYEQYF. The V call is TRBV11-2, the J call TRBJ2-7; D is unclear. Germline V gives CDR1 SGHAT, CDR2 FQNNGV. Trimming removed 5 bases at V and 2 bases at J, with 16 bases between. The CDR3 runs 15 residues.

The rearrangement links TRBV7-9 to TRBJ1-2; TRBD1 is a possible D gene (5 bases). V lost 5 bases to trimming and J lost 0 bases, with 13 bases between them. Germline CDR1 SEHNR, CDR2 FQNEAQ (reference sequence). The CDR3 is 15 residues long. Here the CDR3 DNA reads TGTGCCAGCAGCCGCTCCGGGACCGCTAACTATGGCTACACCTTC. Its translation is CASSRSGTANYGYTF.

The V and J genes are TRBV2 and TRBJ1-1; perhaps TRBD1 as D (5 bases). The CDR3 has 14 residues. V dropped 5 bases and J dropped 1 base, with 11 bases sitting between them. CDR1 is SNHLY and CDR2 is FYNNEI in the germline V gene. The CDR3 sequence is CASSRQGPNTEAFF. The CDR3 DNA reads TGTGCCAGCAGTCGGCAGGGCCCGAACACTGAAGCTTTCTTT. Based on the CDR3 plus reference TRBV2 and TRBJ1-1, the full variable domain is EPEVTQTPSHQVTQMGQEVILRCVPISNHLYFYWYRQILGQKVEFLVSFYNNEISEKSEIFDDQFSVERPDGSNFTLKIRSTKLEDSAMYFCASSRQGPNTEAFFGQGTRLTVV.

The table lists this clonotype with a few counts. The rearrangement uses TRBV28 and TRBJ1-2; tentatively, D is TRBD1 (5 bases). Germline CDR1 reads MDHEN; CDR2 reads SYDVKM. V shed 5 bases and J shed 8 bases, with 15 bases lying between them. CDR3 length: 13 residues. DNA for the CDR3: TGTGCCAGCAGTCCTACCGGGACCGCAGGCTACACCTTC. Translated: CASSPTGTAGYTF.

DNA for the CDR3: TGCGCCAGCAGTATCGGACAGGGGGAAGCTTTCTTT. Translation: CASSIGQGEAFF. The rearrangement uses TRBV10-2 and TRBJ1-1, with TRBD1 matching 9 bases. The trim removed 5 bases at V and 8 bases at J, leaving 3 bases unmatched. The germline CDR1 and CDR2 sequences are WSHSY and SAAADI. The CDR3 runs 12 residues.

The rearrangement uses TRBV2 and TRBJ2-5, with 9 bases identical to TRBD2. Trimming took 7 bases from V and 3 from J; bases not matched to a gene: 6. Per the germline V gene, CDR1 is SNHLY and CDR2 is FYNNEI. The CDR3 extends over 14 amino acids. This CDR3 is CASNRLAGEETQYF. The CDR3 bases are TGTGCCAGCAACCGCTTAGCGGGGGAAGAGACCCAGTACTTC.

V gene TRBV7-8 combines with J gene TRBJ1-1, with D hard to call. Deletions cut 5 bases from V and 3 bases from J, with 4 bases between. This CDR3 is built from 11 residues. Germline V lookup: CDR1 SGHVS, CDR2 FQNEAQ. CDR3 coding DNA: TGTGCCAGCAGCCGGGACACTGAAGCTTTCTTT. Translated, it gives CASSRDTEAFF.

The rearrangement joins TRBV7-6 to TRBJ2-7; D gene ambiguous. The CDR3 loop spans 12 amino acids. Germline-derived CDR1 and CDR2 are SGHVS and FNYEAQ. V was cut by 1 base and J by 5 bases, with 6 bases left in between. The DNA of the CDR3 is TGTGCCAGCAGCTTAGAAGGGCACGAGCAGTACTTC. Protein sequence: CASSLEGHEQYF.

This chain links TRBV6-1 with TRBJ2-7; no firm D call. The V end was cut by 6 bases, the J end by 6 bases, with 21 bases between. The CDR3 has 15 residues. Per the germline V gene, CDR1 is MNHNS and CDR2 is SASEGT. CDR3 DNA sequence: TGTGCCAGCAGCCTACTCCCGACCTATTTAGGCGAGCAGTACTTC. Its protein product is CASSLLPTYLGEQYF.

This chain connects TRBV25-1 to TRBJ1-1, with D maybe TRBD1 (5 bases). In germline, CDR1 is MGHDK, CDR2 SYGVNS. This CDR3 region has 16 residues. The V end was cut by 0 bases, the J end by 2 bases, with 13 bases between. CDR3 in amino acids: CASSEYQGPSNTEAFF. In DNA, the CDR3 is TGTGCCAGCAGTGAATACCAGGGCCCCTCCAACACTGAAGCTTTCTTT.

The chain joins TRBV5-1 to TRBJ2-1, with D possibly matching TRBD2 (6 bases). The CDR3 extends over 15 amino acids. V dropped 0 bases and J dropped 1 base, with 8 bases sitting between them. The V gene's germline CDR1 is SGHRS and CDR2 YFSETQ. The CDR3 here is CASSLARESYNEQFF. The DNA for the CDR3 is TGCGCCAGCAGCTTGGCCCGGGAGTCCTACAATGAGCAGTTCTTC.

This chain joins TRBV2 and TRBJ2-2; no firm D call. The CDR3 contains 14 residues. Germline V gene sequence: CDR1 SNHLY, CDR2 FYNNEI. V was shortened by 8 bases and J by 4 bases, with 14 bases between the two germline ends. CDR3 nucleotide sequence: TGTGCCAGCCGGAGCCCCTTCCGCACCGGGGAGCTGTTTTTT. It translates to CASRSPFRTGELFF.

The gene calls are TRBV6-2 or TRBV6-3 and TRBJ2-1; the D gene is possibly TRBD1 (6 bases). Trimming took 6 bases from V and 8 from J, leaving 17 bases between them. Germline V gene data show CDR1 as MNHEY and CDR2 as SVGEGT. The CDR3 sequence is 14 residues long. The CDR3 region has the DNA TGTGCCAGCAGGGGCAGGGGAATAAGATATGAGCAGTTCTTC. It translates to CASRGRGIRYEQFF.

The chain recombines TRBV6-1 with TRBJ1-1, with D possibly being TRBD1 (5 bases). V lost 6 bases and J 2 bases, leaving 19 bases between the germline ends. Germline CDR1 is MNHNS and CDR2 is SASEGT. The CDR3 consists of 16 residues. The CDR3, as DNA: TGTGCCAGCAGAGGGGTACCGACCGCACCAAACACTGAAGCTTTCTTT. This encodes CASRGVPTAPNTEAFF.

By sample fraction, this clonotype is large (0.1 to 1%). CDR3 sequence: CASSTAGGPTDTQYF. The CDR3 DNA reads as TGTGCCAGCAGTACTGCGGGGGGGCCTACAGATACGCAGTATTTT. The J gene is TRBJ2-3, the V gene TRBV7-9, with 9 bases that match TRBD2. CDR3 size: 15 residues. Germline V gives CDR1 SEHNR, CDR2 FQNEAQ (reference sequence). Trimming at V came to 6 bases and at J to 3 bases, leaving 7 bases not matched to a gene.

The chain employs TRBV28 and TRBJ1-1, with unresolved D. This CDR3 contains 15 residues. Trimming cost V 4 bases and J 1 base, with 13 bases left between them. CDR1 and CDR2 (germline): MDHEN, SYDVKM. This chain's CDR3 is CASSSMTVRNTEAFF. CDR3 in DNA: TGTGCCAGCAGTTCTATGACCGTAAGGAACACTGAAGCTTTCTTT.

The chain recombines TRBV24-1 with TRBJ1-5, with a weak D call TRBD1 (6 bases). The CDR3 runs 16 residues. The V end was cut by 3 bases, the J end by 5 bases, with 16 bases between. From germline, CDR1 is KGHDR and CDR2 SFDVKD. This CDR3 is CATSDPGATGDQPQHF. The CDR3, as DNA: TGTGCCACCAGTGATCCGGGGGCAACGGGCGATCAGCCCCAGCATTTT.

V usage is TRBV4-2 and J usage is TRBJ2-2, with TRBD1 identical over 7 bases. The V segment lost 2 bases and the J segment 3 bases; nucleotides outside the gene matches: 3. CDR1 LGHNA and CDR2 YNFKEQ come from the germline V gene. This CDR3 has 15 amino acids. CDR3 in amino acids: CASSQPDRDTGELFF. The DNA for the CDR3 is TGTGCCAGCAGCCAACCCGACAGGGACACCGGGGAGCTGTTTTTT.

This rearrangement joins TRBV2 to TRBJ1-1; D possibly corresponds to TRBD1 (6 bases). V was pared by 1 base and J by 5 bases, with 11 bases between. There are 14 residues in the CDR3. The V gene's germline CDR1 is SNHLY and CDR2 FYNNEI. The CDR3 loop is CASSEVRGGTEAFF. DNA for the CDR3: TGTGCCAGCAGTGAAGTCAGGGGTGGGACTGAAGCTTTCTTT.

The chain carries TRBV6-1 and TRBJ1-5; D gene unclear. V was pared by 2 bases and J by 7 bases, with 15 bases between. Looked up from germline, CDR1 is MNHNS and CDR2 is SASEGT. The CDR3 totals 15 residues. The DNA of the CDR3 is TGTGCCAGCAGTGAACCCGGGCCCATTGGGCAGCCCCAGCATTTT. This sequence encodes CASSEPGPIGQPQHF.

The V gene is TRBV4-1, the J gene TRBJ2-4; D remains ambiguous. This CDR3 is 14 amino acids long. Germline loops: CDR1 MGHRA, CDR2 YSYEKL. Between the trimmed V and J ends, which lost 1 base and 10 bases, there was a span of 14 bases. This CDR3 is CASSQARTARIQYF. The CDR3 DNA is TGCGCCAGCAGCCAAGCTCGGACGGCACGGATTCAGTACTTC.

This clonotype was seen only a few times. CDR3 nucleotide sequence: TGTGCCAGCACCCTCAACTGGGGGGGGAACACTGAAGCTTTCTTT. Translating gives CASTLNWGGNTEAFF. V gene TRBV6-1 combines with J gene TRBJ1-1; D is possibly TRBD1 (5 bases). V shed 7 bases and J shed 1 base, with 16 bases lying between them. The CDR3 has 15 amino acids. Germline V lookup: CDR1 MNHNS, CDR2 SASEGT.

This clonotype was observed a handful of times. The chain uses TRBV6-1 and TRBJ1-1, with D tentatively TRBD1 (5 bases). In germline, CDR1 is MNHNS, CDR2 SASEGT. Trimming took off 2 bases at V and 5 bases at J, with 9 bases between the two ends. The CDR3 consists of 13 residues. CDR3 sequence reads: CASSETRVTEAFF. The CDR3 DNA reads as TGTGCCAGCAGTGAAACCAGGGTTACTGAAGCTTTCTTT.

V and J are TRBV11-2 and TRBJ1-2; 11 bases align to TRBD1. This CDR3 spans 13 amino acids. Trimming cost V 6 bases and J 6 bases; bases outside gene matches: 3. The germline CDR1 and CDR2 sequences are SGHAT and FQNNGV. CDR3 loop: CASRRTGGNGYTF. CDR3 coding DNA: TGTGCCAGCAGAAGGACAGGGGGCAATGGCTACACCTTC.

This sequence joins TRBV5-4 and TRBJ2-1; 10 bases are shared with TRBD2. V lost 5 bases to trimming and J lost 0 bases; unmatched junction nucleotides: 11. The CDR3 length is 18 residues. CDR1 is SGHNT, CDR2 YYREEE, per germline (reference sequence). CDR3 bases: TGTGCCAGCAGGTTACTAGCGGGGCGCGCCAGCTCCTACAATGAGCAGTTCTTC. It is translated as CASRLLAGRASSYNEQFF. Using reference TRBV5-4 and TRBJ2-1 for the parts outside the CDR3, the full variable domain is ETGVTQSPTHLIKTRGQQVTLRCSSQSGHNTVSWYQQALGQGPQFIFQYYREEENGRGNFPPRFSGLQFPNYSSELNVNALELDDSALYLCASRLLAGRASSYNEQFFGPGTRLTVL.

This clonotype was observed a few times. This chain uses TRBV25-1 with TRBJ1-1; D uncertain. This CDR3 is 12 amino acids long. Between the trimmed V and J ends, which lost 3 bases and 6 bases, there was a span of 8 bases. Germline V gives CDR1 MGHDK, CDR2 SYGVNS. CDR3 amino acids: CASSDLGAEAFF. The CDR3, as DNA: TGTGCCAGCAGTGATCTAGGAGCTGAAGCTTTCTTT.

This clonotype showed up just once. V is TRBV6-1 and J is TRBJ2-7, with 10 bases aligning to TRBD1. The CDR3 is 14 residues long. Germline V gives CDR1 MNHNS, CDR2 SASEGT. V shed 5 bases and J 3 bases; nucleotides not matched to a gene: 4. The CDR3 sequence: CASSIRDRGYEQYF. DNA of the CDR3: TGTGCCAGCAGTATCCGGGACAGGGGCTACGAGCAGTACTTC.

Notes on this clonotype: The CDR3 does not end in the conserved phenylalanine or tryptophan, so this is likely a read error. The chain employs TRBV20-1 and TRBJ2-7, with 9 bases matching TRBD1. Unmatched junction bases numbered 3, after V lost 3 bases and J lost 3 bases. The CDR3 covers 13 residues. CDR1 DFQATT and CDR2 SNEGSKA come from the germline V gene (reference sequence). CDR3 in DNA: TGCAGTGCTAGGTCGGGACAGGGCTACGAGCAGTACATC. Translating gives CSARSGQGYEQYI.

This sequence joins TRBV12-3 or TRBV12-4 and TRBJ1-1; 8 bases are shared with TRBD1. The V and J ends lost 0 bases and 1 base, in that order; junction bases with no gene match: 13. CDR3 length: 19 residues. The CDR3 protein is CASSLAGFGRGLGNTEAFF. The CDR3 nucleotides read TGTGCCAGCAGTTTAGCAGGGTTTGGCAGGGGGCTTGGGAACACTGAAGCTTTCTTT.